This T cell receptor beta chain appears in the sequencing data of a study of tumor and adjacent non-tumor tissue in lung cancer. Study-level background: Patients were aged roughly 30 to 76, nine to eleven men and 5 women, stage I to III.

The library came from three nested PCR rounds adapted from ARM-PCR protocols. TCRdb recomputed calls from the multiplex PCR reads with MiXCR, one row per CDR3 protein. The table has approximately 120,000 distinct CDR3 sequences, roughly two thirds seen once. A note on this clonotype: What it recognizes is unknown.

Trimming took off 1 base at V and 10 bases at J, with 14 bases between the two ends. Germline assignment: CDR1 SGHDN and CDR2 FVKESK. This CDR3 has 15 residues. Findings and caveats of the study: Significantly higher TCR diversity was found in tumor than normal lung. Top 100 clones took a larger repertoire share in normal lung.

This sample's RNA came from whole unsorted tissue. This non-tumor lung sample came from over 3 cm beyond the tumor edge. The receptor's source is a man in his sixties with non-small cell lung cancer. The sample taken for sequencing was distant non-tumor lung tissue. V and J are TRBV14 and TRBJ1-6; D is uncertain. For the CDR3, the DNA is TGTGCCAGCAGCCAAGGGCGGGAGTGGAACTCACCCCTCCACTTT. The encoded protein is CASSQGREWNSPLHF.